Listed here are 27 T cell receptor beta chains from one sample, sequenced in a study of cytomegalovirus exposure and HLA in healthy donors. Primers: 60 Vbeta forward and 13 Jbeta reverse. Libraries were prepared by immunoSEQ multiplex PCR; TCRdb keeps only in-frame clonotypes and omits some of them. The sample carries 180,000 or so clones, 60% to 80% recorded once. Specimen: PBMCs. The receptors originated from a man between 45 and 60 years old in good health and CMV-seropositive.

The chain is built from TRBV11-2 and TRBJ1-1; 9 bases are a match to TRBD1. J was trimmed by 6 bases and V by 6 bases; bases with no gene match: 8. The CDR3 extends over 14 amino acids. CDR1 and CDR2 from the germline V gene are SGHAT and FQNNGV. Here the CDR3 reads CASRYNRGLAEAFF. CDR3 in DNA: TGTGCCAGCAGATACAACAGGGGGCTGGCTGAAGCTTTCTTT.

This rearrangement joins TRBV13 to TRBJ2-5; D perhaps matches TRBD1 (6 bases). The V gene lost 2 bases and the J gene lost 2 bases, with 24 bases spanning the gap. Germline V CDR1 and CDR2: PRHDT, FYEKMQ (reference sequence). This CDR3 has 19 residues. The CDR3 is CASSLISRGKLRGQETQYF. Here the CDR3 DNA reads TGTGCCAGCAGCTTAATTTCTCGTGGAAAACTCAGGGGTCAAGAGACCCAGTACTTC.

The chain combines TRBV2 with TRBJ2-1, with 8 positions matching TRBD2. CDR3 length: 15 residues. The V and J ends lost 4 bases and 0 bases, in that order; junction bases with no gene match: 2. Germline V lookup: CDR1 SNHLY, CDR2 FYNNEI. This chain's CDR3 is CASSVAGSSYNEQFF. The CDR3 DNA reads as TGTGCCAGCAGTGTAGCGGGGAGCTCCTACAATGAGCAGTTCTTC.

This rearrangement joins TRBV9 to TRBJ1-5, with 11 bases fitting TRBD1. Germline CDR1 and CDR2: SGDLS and YYNGEE. The CDR3 runs 13 residues. V dropped 3 bases and J dropped 12; count of bases not matched to a gene: 5. The CDR3 loop reads CASSDGQGASQHF. In nucleotides, the CDR3 is TGTGCCAGCAGCGACGGACAGGGGGCCAGCCAGCATTTT. Looking up the rest from reference TRBV9 and TRBJ1-5 gives the full variable domain: DSGVTQTPKHLITATGQRVTLRCSPRSGDLSVYWYQQSLDQGLQFLIQYYNGEERAKGNILERFSAQQFPDLHSELNLSSLELGDSALYFCASSDGQGASQHFGDGTRLSIL.

The J gene is TRBJ1-1, the V gene TRBV11-2; D gene ambiguous. V gave up 5 bases and J gave up 4 bases, with 17 bases separating them. This CDR3 comprises 15 residues. Per the germline V gene, CDR1 is SGHAT and CDR2 is FQNNGV. The DNA for the CDR3 is TGTGCCAGCAGCCTTCGGACCGGAGCGGGCACTGAAGCTTTCTTT. Its translation: CASSLRTGAGTEAFF.

The chain carries TRBV19 and TRBJ2-3, with 11 bases lining up with TRBD2. With V trimmed by 7 bases and J by 1 base, 4 bases remained unmatched. CDR3 length: 15 amino acids. Looked up from germline, CDR1 is LNHDA and CDR2 is SQIVND (reference sequence). CDR3 loop: CASKVLAGGTDTQYF. DNA for the CDR3: TGTGCCAGTAAGGTACTAGCGGGGGGCACAGATACGCAGTATTTT. Looking up the rest from reference TRBV19 and TRBJ2-3 gives the full variable domain: DGGITQSPKYLFRKEGQNVTLSCEQNLNHDAMYWYRQDPGQGLRLIYYSQIVNDFQKGDIAEGYSVSREKKESFPLTVTSAQKNPTAFYLCASKVLAGGTDTQYFGPGTRLTVL.

This clone was counted only a few times. This same CDR3 is encoded by further DNA sequences in the sample. The chain is built from TRBV27 and TRBJ1-1, with D perhaps TRBD1 (5 bases). The germline V gene encodes CDR1 MNHEY and CDR2 SMNVEV (reference sequence). The ends were cut back, 5 bases at V and 1 base at J, with 8 bases in the middle. The CDR3 extends over 13 amino acids. The CDR3 DNA reads TGTGCCAGCAGTCTGGGGCGGAACACTGAAGCTTTCTTT. Its protein product is CASSLGRNTEAFF.

The genes are TRBV18 and TRBJ1-3; D may be TRBD1 (5 bases). The CDR3 totals 18 residues. V dropped 3 bases and J dropped 0 bases, with 18 bases sitting between them. Germline V gene sequence: CDR1 KGHSH, CDR2 LQKENI. The chain's CDR3 is CASSPKDSATHSGNTIYF. CDR3 DNA sequence: TGTGCCAGCTCACCTAAAGACAGCGCTACTCACTCTGGAAACACCATATATTTT.

This clone was counted ten times or more. The chain is built from TRBV7-8 and TRBJ2-1, with TRBD1 identical over 8 bases. The CDR3 totals 13 residues. The V segment lost 6 bases and the J segment 7 bases; nucleotides outside the gene matches: 5. Germline V gives CDR1 SGHVS, CDR2 FQNEAQ. The CDR3 region has the DNA TGTGCCAGCAGTAGTGACAGGGGAAATGAGCAGTTCTTC. It specifies CASSSDRGNEQFF.

The chain couples TRBV18 to TRBJ2-3, with 15 bases identical to TRBD2. This CDR3 is built from 19 residues. The V gene's germline CDR1 is KGHSH and CDR2 LQKENI. V was pared by 3 bases and J by 3 bases, with 10 bases of the junction left unmatched. CDR3 bases: TGTGCCAGCTCACCCCCCCAGGGACTAGCGGGGGGCGGAACAGATACGCAGTATTTT. Residues: CASSPPQGLAGGGTDTQYF.

The chain uses TRBV18 and TRBJ1-3, with TRBD1 as a possible D gene (5 bases). Germline CDR1 and CDR2: KGHSH and LQKENI. The V end lost 2 bases, the J end lost 0 bases, and 20 bases lay between the germline ends. This CDR3 is built from 19 residues. CDR3 sequence: CASSPFDPGNPISGNTIYF. The DNA of the CDR3 is TGTGCCAGCTCACCATTCGATCCAGGGAATCCGATCTCTGGAAACACCATATATTTT.

This rearrangement joins TRBV6-1 to TRBJ1-1, with TRBD1 matching 7 bases. In germline, CDR1 is MNHNS, CDR2 SASEGT. V was clipped by 4 bases and J by 4 bases; unmatched bases: 3. The CDR3 contains 13 residues. The CDR3 DNA reads TGTGCCAGCAGTGTAGACAGGGTCACTGAAGCTTTCTTT. It is translated as CASSVDRVTEAFF.

The chain joins TRBV28 to TRBJ2-3; TRBD1 agrees at 11 bases. V lost 4 bases to trimming and J lost 3 bases; unmatched junction nucleotides: 3. The germline gives CDR1 MDHEN, CDR2 SYDVKM. There are 15 residues in the CDR3. CDR3 coding DNA: TGTGCCAGCAGTTGGGGGACAGGGGGAACAGATACGCAGTATTTT. Translation gives CASSWGTGGTDTQYF.

This rearrangement joins TRBV7-9 to TRBJ2-7; a weak D match, TRBD2 (6 bases). The germline CDR1 and CDR2 sequences are SEHNR and FQNEAQ (reference sequence). The CDR3 loop spans 12 amino acids. The DNA of the CDR3 is TGTTCCAGCAAGGAGGGGAACTACGAGCAGTACGTC. Translating gives CSSKEGNYEQYV.

This clone was counted between two and nine times. The chain recombines TRBV2 with TRBJ2-2, with D hard to call. The V gene's germline CDR1 is SNHLY and CDR2 FYNNEI. CDR3 length: 15 residues. Trimming took 7 bases from V and 0 from J, leaving 12 bases between them. This chain's CDR3 is CASTLGQTNTGELFF. The CDR3 coding sequence is TGTGCCAGCACACTGGGCCAGACGAACACCGGGGAGCTGTTTTTT.

This clone was recorded only once. The gene calls are TRBV5-6 and TRBJ2-3; 7 bases map to TRBD1. Germline V CDR1 and CDR2: SGHDT, YYEEEE. This CDR3 contains 17 residues. Trimming at V came to 5 bases and at J to 3 bases, leaving 15 bases not matched to a gene. The DNA for the CDR3 is TGTGCCAGCAGTCGCCTTGCAAGGACAGGCGGAACAGATACGCAGTATTTT. Translating it yields CASSRLARTGGTDTQYF. Based on the CDR3 plus reference TRBV5-6 and TRBJ2-3, the full variable domain is DAGVTQSPTHLIKTRGQQVTLRCSPKSGHDTVSWYQQALGQGPQFIFQYYEEEERQRGNFPDRFSGHQFPNYSSELNVNALLLGDSALYLCASSRLARTGGTDTQYFGPGTRLTVL.

The chain joins TRBV28 to TRBJ1-5, with D possibly matching TRBD1 (6 bases). Germline V gene lookup returns CDR1 MDHEN and CDR2 SYDVKM. The CDR3 is made up of 12 amino acids. Trimming stripped 2 bases from V and 7 bases from J, with 6 bases between. The CDR3 is CASSLQGQPQHF. The CDR3 DNA follows: TGTGCCAGCAGTTTACAGGGGCAGCCCCAGCATTTT.

The chain is built from TRBV7-2 and TRBJ1-2; TRBD1 agrees at 9 bases. The CDR3 is made up of 15 amino acids. Germline CDR1 SGHTA, CDR2 FQGNSA. Unmatched junction bases numbered 9, after V lost 2 bases and J lost 8 bases. The CDR3 here is CASSLSTGGAGGYTF. As DNA, the CDR3 is TGTGCCAGCAGCTTATCAACAGGGGGCGCGGGGGGCTACACCTTC.

Only a few counts were recorded for this clone. V and J are TRBV5-4 and TRBJ2-2; TRBD1 matches at 8 bases. The length of the CDR3 is 16 residues. The germline V gene has CDR1 SGHNT and CDR2 YYREEE (reference sequence). V trimming: 4 bases; J trimming: 6 bases; junction bases outside the gene matches: 11. This CDR3 is CASSPPPDRAPGELFF. The CDR3 nucleotides are TGTGCCAGCAGCCCCCCCCCGGACAGGGCACCCGGGGAGCTGTTTTTT.

This chain connects TRBV2 to TRBJ1-1, with D uncertain. The CDR3 consists of 13 residues. In germline, CDR1 is SNHLY, CDR2 FYNNEI. V was pared by 8 bases and J by 0 bases, with 10 bases between. The CDR3 sequence is CASGREMNTEAFF. DNA of the CDR3: TGTGCCAGCGGGAGGGAGATGAACACTGAAGCTTTCTTT.

This rearrangement joins TRBV12-5 to TRBJ1-2; 10 bases are shared with TRBD1. This CDR3 region has 16 residues. Germline CDR1 LGHNT, CDR2 FRNRAP. Losses at the gene ends were 5 bases for V and 0 bases for J; bases not matched to a gene: 6. CDR3 nucleotide sequence: TGTGCTAGTGGTCCGGACAGGGGGTCCCCTAACTATGGCTACACCTTC. Translated, it gives CASGPDRGSPNYGYTF.

The V and J genes are TRBV7-2 and TRBJ1-3; 7 positions agree with TRBD1. With 2 bases clipped from V and 3 bases from J, the junction kept 4 bases outside the gene matches. Germline loops: CDR1 SGHTA, CDR2 FQGNSA. The CDR3 is made up of 15 amino acids. The CDR3 sequence: CASSLLGTDGNTIYF. As DNA, the CDR3 is TGTGCCAGCAGCTTACTCGGGACAGATGGAAACACCATATATTTT.

The V call is TRBV27, the J call TRBJ1-1, with TRBD1 matching over 8 bases. V dropped 3 bases and J dropped 1; count of bases not matched to a gene: 10. The CDR3 spans 17 residues. Germline V gene data show CDR1 as MNHEY and CDR2 as SMNVEV (reference sequence). The CDR3 DNA reads TGTGCCAGCAGTTTTCGATTAACCGGGACAGGGAACACTGAAGCTTTCTTT. This gives the protein CASSFRLTGTGNTEAFF.

The chain employs TRBV19 and TRBJ1-1; possibly TRBD1 for D (6 bases). V was shortened by 11 bases and J by 0 bases, with 19 bases between the two germline ends. The CDR3 has 15 residues. Per the germline V gene, CDR1 is LNHDA and CDR2 is SQIVND (reference sequence). CDR3 region: CAVRRQGHMNTEAFF. The CDR3 nucleotides are TGTGCCGTACGAAGGCAGGGACACATGAACACTGAAGCTTTCTTT. Together with reference TRBV19 and TRBJ1-1, the CDR3 gives the full variable domain: DGGITQSPKYLFRKEGQNVTLSCEQNLNHDAMYWYRQDPGQGLRLIYYSQIVNDFQKGDIAEGYSVSREKKESFPLTVTSAQKNPTAFYLCAVRRQGHMNTEAFFGQGTRLTVV.

The CDR3 region has the DNA TGTGCCAGCCTAGCGGGGGGTGGGGCAGATACGCAGTATTTT. Its protein is CASLAGGGADTQYF. This chain connects TRBV6-1 to TRBJ2-3; 11 bases match TRBD2. Trimming cost V 8 bases and J 4 bases; bases outside gene matches: 5. The CDR3 runs to 14 residues. Germline loops: CDR1 MNHNS, CDR2 SASEGT.

The chain is built from TRBV4-2 and TRBJ1-4; TRBD1 might be the D (6 bases). With 6 bases removed from V and 0 bases from J, the gap between germline ends came to 11 bases. The CDR3 has 15 amino acids. The germline CDR1 and CDR2 sequences are LGHNA and YNFKEQ. The CDR3 loop is CASRTNRATNEKLFF. CDR3 coding DNA: TGTGCCAGCAGGACCAACAGGGCAACTAATGAAAAACTGTTTTTT.

V usage is TRBV5-1 and J usage is TRBJ2-3; possibly TRBD1 for D (5 bases). Germline lookup yields CDR1 SGHRS and CDR2 YFSETQ. The CDR3 runs to 13 residues. The V end lost 3 bases, the J end lost 4 bases, and 9 bases lay between the germline ends. In DNA, the CDR3 is TGCGCCAGCAGCTGGGGCTCATCAGATACGCAGTATTTT. Translation: CASSWGSSDTQYF.